The clone carrying this T cell receptor (beta chain) occurred a few times. V was pared by 1 base and J by 2 bases, with 15 bases between. There are 16 residues in the CDR3. Germline CDR1 SEHNR, CDR2 FQNEAQ (reference sequence). Through template switching, a universal primer site was introduced, and the cDNA contained unique molecular identifiers. TCRdb re-called the 5' RACE reads with MiXCR, one entry per CDR3 protein. Among around 690,000 distinct CDR3 sequences listed, less than 25% were seen once. This specimen comes from a study of identical twins. The sample was also reused in another study, on T cells expressing NK-cell markers.

The source material was PBMCs. This receptor was taken from a young woman in good health. The rearrangement uses TRBV7-9 and TRBJ2-7; possibly TRBD1 for D (5 bases). The CDR3 loop is CASSLEGAPRPYEQYF. The CDR3 bases are TGTGCCAGCAGCTTAGAAGGGGCCCCGAGACCCTACGAGCAGTACTTC.